In its sample, the clone carrying this T cell receptor beta chain was seen once. Here immunoSEQ multiplex PCR was the method, and the copy in TCRdb shows in-frame clones only, minus some. The table includes 250,000 to 350,000 clones, about 83% detected once. The data stem from a study of blood T cell repertoires in COVID-19. There are 17 residues in the CDR3. Germline CDR1 is SGHAT and CDR2 is FQNNGV. V lost 2 bases, J lost 1 base, and 8 bases stayed unmatched. The TCR comes from a woman between 50 and 59 years old with acute or convalescent COVID-19. This chain links TRBV11-2 with TRBJ2-1, with TRBD2 matching over 7 bases. The sequencing sample was made of peripheral blood. The CDR3 sequence is CASSLQSGIGSYNEQFF. The DNA of the CDR3 is TGTGCCAGCAGCTTACAGAGCGGGATAGGATCCTACAATGAGCAGTTCTTC. Complete variable domain (other parts from reference TRBV11-2 and TRBJ2-1): EAGVAQSPRYKIIEKRQSVAFWCNPISGHATLYWYQQILGQGPKLLIQFQNNGVVDDSQLPKDRFSAERLKGVDSTLKIQPAKLEDSAVYLCASSLQSGIGSYNEQFFGPGTRLTVL.